This TCR beta chain stems from a study of CD8 T cells in Susac syndrome. RNA was extracted with the RNeasy kit, and a quantity of about 0.5 to 1 ug was reverse transcribed using random hexamers. Coverage of TCR beta CDR3 amplification by immunoSEQ multiplex PCR extended to 54 Vbeta and 13 Jbeta. TCRdb reprocessed the immunoSEQ multiplex PCR reads via MiXCR and lists one record per CDR3 protein. Among under 200,000 distinct CDR3 sequences listed, 92% were seen once. CD8+ and CD4+ T cells circulating in blood were sequenced for TCR beta. The controls were healthy donors who were matched for age and sex. While CD8+ and CD4+ T cells were isolated negatively, TEMRA cells were enriched by FACS. From germline, CDR1 is SEHNR and CDR2 FQNEAQ (reference sequence). The CDR3 spans 14 residues. J gave up 11 bases and V 1 base, and 7 bases lay outside the gene matches.

The chain is built from TRBV7-9 and TRBJ2-3; 9 nucleotides align to TRBD2. The sample taken for sequencing was CD4+ T cells from PBMCs. The sequence was obtained from a human donor in good health. DNA of the CDR3: TGTGCCAGCAGCTTAGGGCGGGAGGGCCGTATGCAGTATTTT. Its protein product is CASSLGREGRMQYF.